The 28 T cell receptor beta chains in this list originate from one sample, sequenced in a study of identifying expanded T cells in peripheral blood. Generated by immunoSEQ multiplex PCR, the TCRdb table keeps only in-frame clones and is missing some. Of some 96,000 clones listed, around 90% are singletons. Material: blood. These receptors originate from a person aged 18 to 75 in good health.

The CDR3, as DNA: TGTGCCAGCAGCCCGAATACAGGGGGCGCAGGAAAGAGCACTGAAGCTTTCTTT. This sequence encodes CASSPNTGGAGKSTEAFF. This rearrangement joins TRBV7-9 to TRBJ1-1; TRBD1 agrees at 9 bases. CDR3 length: 18 amino acids. The ends lost 5 bases at V and 4 bases at J; junction bases unmatched: 17. CDR1 and CDR2 from the germline V gene are SEHNR and FQNEAQ (reference sequence). Looking up the rest from reference TRBV7-9 and TRBJ1-1 gives the full variable domain: DTGVSQNPRHKITKRGQNVTFRCDPISEHNRLYWYRQTLGQGPEFLTYFQNEAQLEKSRLLSDRFSAERPKGSFSTLEIQRTEQGDSAMYLCASSPNTGGAGKSTEAFFGQGTRLTVV.

The chain is built from TRBV11-3 and TRBJ2-5; 7 bases match TRBD2. Germline V CDR1 and CDR2: SGHNT, YENEEA. The CDR3 has 15 amino acids. J was trimmed by 5 bases and V by 7 bases; bases with no gene match: 13. The CDR3 nucleotides are TGTGCCAGCACCAACGGACTAGTCGAAGGCGAGACCCAGTACTTC. This translates into CASTNGLVEGETQYF.

V gene TRBV19 combines with J gene TRBJ1-2; 8 bases match TRBD1. Germline V CDR1 and CDR2: LNHDA, SQIVND (reference sequence). This CDR3 has 14 residues. The junction had 5 bases not matched to a gene; V was cut back by 6 bases and J by 2 bases. The CDR3 DNA reads TGTGCCAGTAGAAGTCCAGGGGGCAACTATGGCTACACCTTC. It is translated as CASRSPGGNYGYTF.

This clone was counted once. This chain uses TRBV6-1 with TRBJ1-2; D not resolved. Trimming pared 3 bases from V and 2 bases from J, leaving 16 bases between. Germline CDR1 and CDR2: MNHNS and SASEGT. The CDR3 has 16 amino acids. The CDR3 here is CASSDPAGGINYGYTF. The CDR3 coding sequence is TGTGCCAGCAGTGATCCCGCCGGCGGGATAAACTATGGCTACACCTTC.

J is TRBJ2-5 and V is TRBV9; D call uncertain. Trimming pared 0 bases from V and 5 bases from J, leaving 8 bases between. Germline V lookup: CDR1 SGDLS, CDR2 YYNGEE. CDR3 size: 13 residues. CDR3 DNA sequence: TGTGCCAGCAGCGTAGGGCAGGTGGAGACCCAGTACTTC. Encoded protein: CASSVGQVETQYF.

This chain uses TRBV7-9 with TRBJ1-2, with D unclear. Germline CDR1 reads SEHNR; CDR2 reads FQNEAQ (reference sequence). This CDR3 has 14 residues. V was cut by 1 base and J by 2 bases, with 8 bases left in between. Written as DNA, the CDR3 is TGTGCCAGCAGCTTAGGACCGAAGAACTATGGCTACACCTTC. Translated: CASSLGPKNYGYTF.

This sequence joins TRBV5-5 and TRBJ2-7; possibly TRBD1 for D (6 bases). The ends were cut back, 2 bases at V and 5 bases at J, with 11 bases in the middle. CDR1 is SGHKS, CDR2 YYEKEE, per germline (reference sequence). The CDR3 length is 13 residues. The CDR3 DNA reads TGTGCCAGCAGCTTCGAACAGGGAAACGAGCAGTACTTC. Encoded protein: CASSFEQGNEQYF.

The chain joins TRBV9 to TRBJ2-2; no clear D. The CDR3 has 13 residues. Trimming cost V 3 bases and J 7 bases, with 10 bases left between them. Germline CDR1 SGDLS, CDR2 YYNGEE. CDR3 sequence reads: CASSAVELGELFF. CDR3 sequence (DNA): TGTGCCAGCAGCGCCGTTGAGCTCGGGGAGCTGTTTTTT.

The rearrangement joins TRBV29-1 to TRBJ2-5, with no clear D. CDR1 and CDR2 (germline): SQVTM, ANQGSEA. The CDR3 consists of 15 residues. Trimming removed 0 bases from V and 2 bases from J, with 13 bases in between. For the CDR3, the DNA is TGCAGCGTTGAAGATGGGAATAGAGGACAAGAGACCCAGTACTTC. Residues: CSVEDGNRGQETQYF.

The V gene is TRBV29-1, the J gene TRBJ1-1, with a tentative D call TRBD1 (5 bases). Trimming shortened V by 5 bases and J by 0 bases, and 10 bases separated the two germline ends. CDR3 length: 13 residues. Germline CDR1 SQVTM, CDR2 ANQGSEA. The DNA for the CDR3 is TGCAGCGTTTTGGACATCTTGAACACTGAAGCTTTCTTT. It yields the protein CSVLDILNTEAFF.

The chain employs TRBV2 and TRBJ1-6; 8 nucleotides match TRBD1. Germline V gene sequence: CDR1 SNHLY, CDR2 FYNNEI. This CDR3 comprises 15 residues. V was clipped by 6 bases and J by 4 bases; unmatched bases: 5. CDR3 nucleotides: TGTGCCAGCAGCGGACAGGGAAAATATAATTCACCCCTCCACTTT. Amino acid sequence: CASSGQGKYNSPLHF.

This chain uses TRBV20-1 with TRBJ2-7, with 7 bases matching TRBD1. The CDR3 extends over 11 amino acids. V shed 5 bases and J 6 bases; nucleotides not matched to a gene: 4. Germline CDR1 is DFQATT and CDR2 is SNEGSKA (reference sequence). The DNA of the CDR3 is TGCAGTGCTCGGGACAGCTTCGAGCAGTACTTC. Encoded protein: CSARDSFEQYF.

This sequence joins TRBV25-1 and TRBJ1-1; TRBD1 is a possible D gene (6 bases). The CDR3 is 12 amino acids. CDR1 MGHDK and CDR2 SYGVNS come from the germline V gene. V lost 6 bases, J lost 10 bases, and 15 bases lay in between. As DNA, the CDR3 is TGTGCCAGCAGCGGGCAGGGGATGAGAGCTTTCTTT. Its translation: CASSGQGMRAFF.

The V and J genes are TRBV5-6 and TRBJ1-1; 9 nucleotides line up with TRBD1. This CDR3 contains 14 residues. Unmatched junction bases numbered 6, after V lost 4 bases and J lost 5 bases. Germline V lookup: CDR1 SGHDT, CDR2 YYEEEE. CDR3 in DNA: TGTGCCAGCAGCCCCGGGACAGGGATGACTGAAGCTTTCTTT. The encoded protein is CASSPGTGMTEAFF.

The rearrangement links TRBV11-3 to TRBJ1-2; D gene unclear. The germline V gene has CDR1 SGHNT and CDR2 YENEEA. This CDR3 has 19 amino acids. Trimming removed 5 bases at V and 3 bases at J, with 28 bases between. The CDR3 sequence is CASSPSPDAPRRDYYGYTF. The CDR3 bases are TGTGCCAGCAGCCCGAGTCCGGACGCTCCCCGGAGGGATTACTATGGCTACACCTTC.

This sequence joins TRBV11-2 and TRBJ2-3; 8 bases are a match to TRBD1. The CDR3 is 15 residues long. The germline V gene has CDR1 SGHAT and CDR2 FQNNGV. Trimming removed 4 bases from V and 0 bases from J; junction bases left unmatched: 3. The CDR3 region is CASSWRQGSTDTQYF. In DNA form, the CDR3 reads TGTGCCAGCAGCTGGAGACAGGGGAGCACAGATACGCAGTATTTT.

The rearrangement links TRBV15 to TRBJ1-5; possible D gene TRBD1, 6 bases. This CDR3 is built from 18 residues. V lost 1 base and J lost 1, with 17 bases in between. From germline, CDR1 is LNHNV and CDR2 YYDKDF (reference sequence). The CDR3 region has the DNA TGTGCCACCAGCAGAGCCTACGGCAGGGGCCCCAGCAATCAGCCCCAGCATTTT. Its translation is CATSRAYGRGPSNQPQHF.

The chain recombines TRBV11-2 with TRBJ1-2; no clear D. The CDR3 has 15 residues. Trimming left V 2 bases short and J 5 bases short, with 15 bases between. Germline V gene data show CDR1 as SGHAT and CDR2 as FQNNGV. The CDR3 DNA sequence: TGTGCCAGCAGCTTACCCGTCCGATCAGGTTATGGCTACACCTTC. This codes for CASSLPVRSGYGYTF.

The rearrangement uses TRBV5-1 and TRBJ1-2, with D possibly matching TRBD1 (6 bases). Per germline, CDR1 SGHRS and CDR2 YFSETQ. V lost 4 bases to trimming and J lost 3 bases, with 7 bases between them. CDR3 length: 12 amino acids. CDR3 region: CASSPGDYGYTF. In DNA form, the CDR3 reads TGCGCCAGCAGCCCAGGGGACTATGGCTACACCTTC.

This rearrangement joins TRBV6-4 to TRBJ2-1; perhaps TRBD2 as D (6 bases). Per the germline V gene, CDR1 is MRHNA and CDR2 is SNTAGT. The CDR3 consists of 14 residues. Deletions cut 6 bases from V and 8 bases from J, with 17 bases between. The CDR3 DNA follows: TGTGCCAGCAGGGAAAAAACGGGGGTGGATGAGCAGTTCTTC. It encodes CASREKTGVDEQFF.

The chain is built from TRBV7-9 and TRBJ2-7; D possibly corresponds to TRBD1 (5 bases). V lost 0 bases to trimming and J lost 0 bases, with 12 bases between them. CDR1 SEHNR and CDR2 FQNEAQ come from the germline V gene (reference sequence). CDR3 size: 16 residues. The DNA for the CDR3 is TGTGCCAGCAGCTTAGCGCGGCAGGACATCTCCTACGAGCAGTACTTC. Translating gives CASSLARQDISYEQYF.

This clone has a handful of counts. This sequence joins TRBV2 and TRBJ1-6; D gene ambiguous. The germline CDR1 and CDR2 sequences are SNHLY and FYNNEI. CDR3 length: 21 amino acids. V lost 4 bases, J lost 8 bases, and 33 bases lay in between. CDR3 coding DNA: TGTGCCAGCAGTGGATCTAGTTTACCGCTGGCGGATGGGATCCACGATTCACCCCTCCACTTT. Translation gives CASSGSSLPLADGIHDSPLHF.

CDR3 nucleotides: TGCAGCGCCTCGGACCCCTTTTCCTACGAGCAGTACTTC. This encodes CSASDPFSYEQYF. V is TRBV29-1 and J is TRBJ2-7, with D hard to call. From germline, CDR1 is SQVTM and CDR2 ANQGSEA. V was trimmed by 7 bases and J by 1 base, leaving 14 bases between them. The CDR3 covers 13 residues.

This chain's CDR3 is CASSIGQGAIYEQYF. In DNA form, the CDR3 reads TGCGCCAGCAGCATAGGACAGGGGGCTATCTACGAGCAGTACTTC. The chain recombines TRBV5-1 with TRBJ2-7, with TRBD1 matching over 11 bases. CDR1 and CDR2 from the germline V gene are SGHRS and YFSETQ. The V segment lost 4 bases and the J segment 3 bases; nucleotides outside the gene matches: 6. The CDR3 sequence is 15 residues long.

This chain uses TRBV11-2 with TRBJ2-1; D is ambiguous. This CDR3 contains 15 residues. The V end lost 6 bases, the J end lost 4 bases, and 16 bases lay between the germline ends. The germline gives CDR1 SGHAT, CDR2 FQNNGV. DNA for the CDR3: TGTGCCAGCAGTTCCCTCACTGGGCCTTACAATGAGCAGTTCTTC. Translating it yields CASSSLTGPYNEQFF.

The V gene is TRBV7-2, the J gene TRBJ2-7; TRBD1 agrees at 7 bases. Germline V lookup: CDR1 SGHTA, CDR2 FQGNSA. The CDR3 has 12 residues. V lost 5 bases and J lost 5; bases outside the gene matches: 3. As DNA, the CDR3 is TGTGCCAGCAGCCCCGGGACAGACGAGCAGTACTTC. It codes for CASSPGTDEQYF.

The chain is built from TRBV18 and TRBJ1-5; D gene unclear. The CDR3 spans 13 residues. CDR1 and CDR2 (germline): KGHSH, LQKENI. V was clipped by 3 bases and J by 3 bases, with 6 bases between them. Here the CDR3 DNA reads TGTGCCAGCTCACCCGGGGACAATCAGCCCCAGCATTTT. It specifies CASSPGDNQPQHF.

The chain carries TRBV7-8 and TRBJ2-3; no firm D call. V was cut by 3 bases and J by 6 bases, with 4 bases left in between. CDR1 and CDR2 from the germline V gene are SGHVS and FQNEAQ. This CDR3 region has 11 residues. The CDR3 loop reads CASSFVDTQYF. Written as DNA, the CDR3 is TGTGCCAGCAGCTTCGTGGATACGCAGTATTTT.